This is a list of T cell receptor beta chains from one sample in a study of regulatory and conventional T cells in RAG deficiency. Method: immunoSEQ multiplex PCR; TCRdb's copy keeps in-frame clones and lacks some. The repertoire consists of roughly 13,000 clones, with 90% to 95% occurring once and the leading ten covering approximately 1%. The same sample was also studied in work on regulatory T cells.

Sequences were obtained from CD4+ effector T cells sorted from blood. The receptor source for this set is a human donor in good health. CDR3s include the opening cysteine and the closing phenylalanine or tryptophan. D genes are given only for firm matches. Some rows mark clone size as missing; the rest say once, few, many or name a class of expanded clone.

-	-	TRBV15	TRBJ1-1	CATSRDRTPNTEAFF	TGTGCCACCAGCAGAGATCGGACACCGAACACTGAAGCTTTCTTT
-	-	TRBV9	TRBJ2-7	CASSPQGTYEQYF	TGTGCCAGCAGCCCTCAGGGTACCTACGAGCAGTACTTC
-	-	TRBV9	TRBJ2-6	CASSVGTGANVLTF	TGTGCCAGCAGCGTAGGAACTGGGGCCAACGTCCTGACTTTC
-	TRBD2	TRBV10-1	TRBJ2-1	CASNKLAGVAVNEQFF	TGCGCCAGCAACAAACTAGCGGGAGTGGCGGTCAATGAGCAGTTCTTC
-	-	TRBV2	TRBJ2-1	CASSTSSYNEQFF	TGTGCCAGCAGCACAAGCTCCTACAATGAGCAGTTCTTC
once	-	TRBV9	TRBJ1-2	CASSVDPGGNYGYTF	TGTGCCAGCAGCGTAGATCCGGGTGGTAACTATGGCTACACCTTC
-	TRBD1	TRBV5-1	TRBJ2-1	CASSLGTGGSGEQFF	TGCGCCAGCAGCTTAGGGACAGGGGGTTCGGGTGAGCAGTTCTTC
-	TRBD2	TRBV15	TRBJ2-1	CATSRLRTSGAYNEQFF	TGTGCCACCAGCAGACTTAGGACCAGCGGGGCCTACAATGAGCAGTTCTTC
once	-	TRBV7-3	TRBJ2-1	CASSLLAGSYNEQFF	TGTGCCAGCAGCTTACTCGCTGGCTCCTACAATGAGCAGTTCTTC
-	-	TRBV5-1	TRBJ2-3	CASSLAGATTDTQYF	TGCGCCAGCAGCTTGGCAGGGGCTACCACAGATACGCAGTATTTT
-	-	TRBV11-2	TRBJ1-2	CASSHNQGGYTF	TGTGCCAGCAGCCACAACCAGGGTGGCTACACCTTC
-	-	TRBV15	TRBJ1-1	CATSDSGGRGTEAFF	TGTGCCACCAGCGATTCCGGGGGGAGGGGGACTGAAGCTTTCTTT
-	TRBD2	TRBV14	TRBJ2-2	CASSSERTRSTGELFF	TGTGCCAGCAGCTCAGAACGGACTAGGTCCACCGGGGAGCTGTTTTTT
-	-	TRBV11-2	TRBJ1-5	CASSSGVGNQPQHF	TGTGCCAGCAGCTCAGGGGTGGGCAATCAGCCCCAGCATTTT
few	-	TRBV19	TRBJ2-7	CASSGREYEQYF	TGTGCCAGTAGTGGTCGAGAGTACGAGCAGTACTTC
-	-	TRBV25-1	TRBJ1-1	CASRGNTEAFF	TGTGCCAGCAGGGGAAACACTGAAGCTTTCTTT
few	-	TRBV7-9	TRBJ2-1	CAIIEDEQFF	TGTGCCATTATTGAGGATGAGCAGTTCTTC
-	TRBD1	TRBV30	TRBJ1-2	CAWSYHQGDGYTF	TGTGCCTGGAGTTATCATCAGGGGGATGGCTACACCTTC
-	TRBD1	TRBV19	TRBJ1-2	CASSEPGQSNYGYTF	TGTGCCAGTAGTGAACCGGGACAGTCAAACTATGGCTACACCTTC
-	TRBD2	TRBV30	TRBJ2-1	CAWSLQAGIGNEQFF	TGTGCCTGGAGTCTTCAAGCGGGGATAGGCAATGAGCAGTTCTTC
-	TRBD1	TRBV29-1	TRBJ1-5	CSVVVGGQGSNQPQHF	TGCAGCGTTGTGGTAGGAGGACAGGGAAGCAATCAGCCCCAGCATTTT
-	-	TRBV18	TRBJ1-3	CASSPQGTGNTIYF	TGTGCCAGCTCACCACAGGGCACTGGAAACACCATATATTTT
-	TRBD1	TRBV5-1	TRBJ1-1	CASSTPQGAFTEAFF	TGCGCCAGCAGCACCCCCCAGGGGGCATTTACTGAAGCTTTCTTT
once	-	TRBV5-8	TRBJ1-1	CASSLIVNTEAFF	TGTGCCAGCAGCCTTATAGTGAACACTGAAGCTTTCTTT
once	-	TRBV28	TRBJ2-4	CASSFYGPKNIQYF	TGTGCCAGCAGTTTCTACGGTCCCAAAAACATTCAGTACTTC
few	TRBD2	TRBV5-1	TRBJ2-1	CASSLGAGDRNEQFF	TGCGCCAGCAGCTTGGGTGCGGGAGATAGGAATGAGCAGTTCTTC
-	-	TRBV2	TRBJ1-6	CASSSSYRNSPLHF	TGTGCCAGCAGTAGCAGTTATAGAAATTCACCCCTCCACTTT
-	TRBD1	TRBV30	TRBJ1-1	CAWNGAGGMNTEAFF	TGTGCCTGGAACGGCGCAGGGGGGATGAACACTGAAGCTTTCTTT
once	-	TRBV11-2	TRBJ2-1	CASSPQPANEQFF	TGTGCCAGCAGCCCACAACCTGCCAATGAGCAGTTCTTC
-	TRBD1	TRBV6-1	TRBJ2-7	CASSEGQVNSYEQYF	TGTGCCAGCAGCGAGGGACAGGTCAACTCCTACGAGCAGTACTTC
-	-	TRBV2	TRBJ2-1	CASRLTWTSNNEQFF	TGTGCCAGCAGACTGACATGGACTTCAAACAATGAGCAGTTCTTC
-	TRBD1	TRBV19	TRBJ2-1	CASSNPGQGYSEQFF	TGTGCCAGTAGTAACCCGGGACAGGGGTATTCTGAGCAGTTCTTC
-	TRBD1	TRBV7-8	TRBJ1-2	CASSLGSSGTGFGYTF	TGTGCCAGCAGCTTAGGTAGTTCGGGGACAGGGTTCGGCTACACCTTC
-	-	TRBV4-1	TRBJ1-2	CASSQVVGGNYGYTF	TGCGCCAGCAGCCAAGTTGTGGGGGGCAACTATGGCTACACCTTC
-	-	TRBV5-1	TRBJ1-5	CASSPGGGNQPQHF	TGCGCCAGCAGCCCCGGGGGGGGGAATCAGCCCCAGCATTTT
-	TRBD2	TRBV25-1	TRBJ2-5	CASRDSGGAYQETQYF	TGTGCCAGCAGAGATAGCGGGGGAGCGTACCAAGAGACCCAGTACTTC
-	-	TRBV13	TRBJ2-5	CASSPWTSETQYF	TGTGCCAGCAGCCCATGGACGTCGGAGACCCAGTACTTC
-	-	TRBV21-1	TRBJ1-6	CASIWGGPDYNSPLHF	TGTGCCAGCATTTGGGGGGGCCCTGACTATAATTCACCCCTCCACTTT